This T cell receptor beta chain was captured by sequencing in a study of T-cell reconstitution after alpha-beta-depleted transplantation in children. Preparation of the TCRbeta library involved a method that used unique molecular identifiers. A single record per CDR3 protein comes from TCRdb applying MiXCR to the PCR reads. Here the sample spans about 8,400 distinct CDR3 sequences, approximately 18% being singletons. The CDR3 has 12 residues. V lost 4 bases and J 10 bases, leaving 11 bases between the germline ends. CDR1 is LGHNA, CDR2 YSLEER, per germline. This clonotype was seen at least ten times. The sequence was collected from a girl less than two years old who had a stem cell transplant for combined immunodeficiency, so the T cells may come from the graft donor. The chain is built from TRBV4-3 and TRBJ2-1; tentative D call: TRBD2 (5 bases). This sample comprised PBMCs, mostly from graft donor cells, obtained 60 days after TCRalphabeta/CD19-depleted stem cell transplant. CDR3 sequence: CASSRDYQEQFF. The CDR3 nucleotides are TGCGCCAGCAGCCGCGACTACCAAGAGCAGTTCTTC.